Listed here are 30 T cell receptor beta chains from one sample, sequenced in a study of T-cell reconstitution after alpha-beta-depleted transplantation in children. A TCRbeta library incorporating unique molecular identifiers was prepared. TCRdb reprocessed the PCR reads via MiXCR and lists one record per CDR3 protein. The data contain some 200,000 distinct CDR3 sequences, roughly 6.5% of them seen just once; the ten biggest clones take up roughly 4.8%. The input for sequencing was PBMCs, taken before TCRalphabeta/CD19-depleted stem cell transplant. The receptors here all came from a girl less than two years old with combined immunodeficiency, due to receive a stem cell transplant.

This clonotype was picked up many times. The chain has TRBV12-3 or TRBV12-4 and TRBJ1-1; 10 bases line up with TRBD1. This CDR3 comprises 14 residues. V lost 5 bases to trimming and J lost 5 bases; unmatched junction nucleotides: 5. The CDR3 is CASSGGQGRTEAFF. The CDR3 nucleotides read TGTGCCAGCAGTGGGGGACAGGGGAGAACTGAAGCTTTCTTT.

CDR3 sequence reads: CASSPRHLNSGNTIYF. CDR3 nucleotides: TGTGCCAGCAGCCCGAGACACTTAAACTCTGGAAACACCATATATTTT. This chain connects TRBV28 to TRBJ1-3; D unresolved. The CDR3 covers 16 residues. Germline CDR1 is MDHEN and CDR2 is SYDVKM. The ends were cut back, 6 bases at V and 0 bases at J, with 15 bases in the middle.

This clonotype was counted at least ten times. The chain combines TRBV29-1 with TRBJ2-3; 8 nucleotides agree with TRBD2. Losses at the gene ends were 4 bases for V and 3 bases for J; bases not matched to a gene: 6. This CDR3 spans 14 amino acids. Germline loops: CDR1 SQVTM, CDR2 ANQGSEA. The CDR3 DNA follows: TGCAGCGTTGTTCCAGCGGGAGTTACAGATACGCAGTATTTT. Translated, it gives CSVVPAGVTDTQYF.

This clonotype was recorded at least ten times. The rearrangement links TRBV15 to TRBJ2-3; TRBD2 aligns across 9 bases. The V and J ends lost 3 bases and 4 bases, in that order; junction bases with no gene match: 8. The CDR3 is 16 residues long. Per the germline V gene, CDR1 is LNHNV and CDR2 is YYDKDF (reference sequence). CDR3 protein: CATSSLISGSADTQYF. The DNA of the CDR3 is TGTGCCACCAGCAGCTTGATTAGCGGGAGTGCAGATACGCAGTATTTT.

This clonotype was counted ten times or more. The chain combines TRBV15 with TRBJ2-5, with D unclear. Germline values: CDR1 LNHNV, CDR2 YYDKDF (reference sequence). The CDR3 is 15 amino acids. V was cut by 0 bases and J by 5 bases, with 13 bases left in between. The CDR3 loop reads CATSRDRIASETQYF. CDR3 in DNA: TGTGCCACCAGCAGAGATAGGATCGCGTCGGAGACCCAGTACTTC.

This clonotype was recorded at least ten times. The genes are TRBV29-1 and TRBJ1-3; D gene uncertain. The CDR3 runs to 13 residues. Germline V gene sequence: CDR1 SQVTM, CDR2 ANQGSEA. V lost 5 bases and J lost 0, with 8 bases in between. CDR3 bases: TGCAGCGTTAATGGGGTCTCTGGAAACACCATATATTTT. This encodes CSVNGVSGNTIYF.

This clonotype was seen ten or more times. This chain connects TRBV7-3 to TRBJ2-1; 7 bases match TRBD2. This CDR3 comprises 15 residues. After removal of 5 bases from V and 7 bases from J, the junction contained 11 bases not matched to a gene. Germline assignment: CDR1 SGHTA and CDR2 FQGTGA. CDR3 sequence: CASSPRGAGWNEQFF. DNA for the CDR3: TGTGCCAGCAGCCCACGGGGAGCGGGGTGGAATGAGCAGTTCTTC.

Only a few counts were recorded for this clonotype. V usage is TRBV7-2 and J usage is TRBJ2-7, with a possible D match to TRBD2 (6 bases). Trimming took off 5 bases at V and 1 base at J, with 15 bases between the two ends. In germline, CDR1 is SGHTA, CDR2 FQGNSA. There are 15 residues in the CDR3. The CDR3 coding sequence is TGTGCCAGCAGCCCGACCCGGGGGTTGTCCTACGAGCAGTACTTC. Its translation is CASSPTRGLSYEQYF.

The chain combines TRBV7-2 with TRBJ2-7, with 10 nucleotides matching TRBD2. Germline V gives CDR1 SGHTA, CDR2 FQGNSA. The CDR3 is 15 amino acids. V shed 4 bases, J shed 6 bases, and the junction held 9 bases outside the gene matches. The CDR3: CASSSLAGVWIEQYF. The DNA of the CDR3 is TGTGCCAGCAGCTCGCTAGCGGGAGTGTGGATCGAGCAGTACTTC.

V gene TRBV5-1 combines with J gene TRBJ2-2; TRBD1 might be the D (5 bases). V was shortened by 0 bases and J by 5 bases, with 8 bases between the two germline ends. Germline loops: CDR1 SGHRS, CDR2 YFSETQ. The CDR3 has 14 amino acids. This CDR3 is CASSLEQGTGELFF. CDR3 sequence (DNA): TGCGCCAGCAGCTTGGAGCAGGGAACCGGGGAGCTGTTTTTT.

This chain links TRBV29-1 with TRBJ1-2; the D gene is possibly TRBD1 (5 bases). The CDR3 length is 16 residues. Germline V gives CDR1 SQVTM, CDR2 ANQGSEA. The V end was cut by 6 bases, the J end by 3 bases, with 23 bases between. This CDR3 reads CSVPDLPGRLYYGYTF. The CDR3 DNA sequence: TGCAGCGTCCCGGACCTTCCGGGACGCCTCTACTATGGCTACACCTTC.

The chain is built from TRBV4-1 and TRBJ1-1, with D maybe TRBD1 (5 bases). Germline lookup yields CDR1 MGHRA and CDR2 YSYEKL. This CDR3 has 15 residues. The ends were cut back, 0 bases at V and 4 bases at J, with 12 bases in the middle. CDR3 sequence reads: CASSQEGRGLTEAFF. For the CDR3, the DNA is TGCGCCAGCAGCCAAGAAGGCCGGGGACTCACTGAAGCTTTCTTT.

V usage is TRBV18 and J usage is TRBJ2-1, with D possibly called TRBD1 or TRBD2 (5 bases each). The CDR3 runs 14 residues. Germline CDR1 is KGHSH and CDR2 is LQKENI. V dropped 3 bases and J dropped 6 bases, with 12 bases sitting between them. CDR3 bases: TGTGCCAGCTCACCCAGGGACGGCACCAATGAGCAGTTCTTC. It specifies CASSPRDGTNEQFF.

This clonotype appeared a few times. The chain combines TRBV7-8 with TRBJ1-1, with D perhaps matching TRBD1 (5 bases). The length of the CDR3 is 16 residues. The germline V gene has CDR1 SGHVS and CDR2 FQNEAQ. Trimming pared 4 bases from V and 1 base from J, leaving 16 bases between. The DNA of the CDR3 is TGTGCCAGCAGCTCCGCCGGGACGCCTACGAACACTGAAGCTTTCTTT. Its protein is CASSSAGTPTNTEAFF.

As for this clonotype: A much larger clonotype is one base distant, so this may be a read error. The V call is TRBV20-1, the J call TRBJ1-6, with D possibly matching TRBD1 (6 bases). CDR1 DFQATT and CDR2 SNEGSKA come from the germline V gene (reference sequence). The CDR3 runs 15 residues. The CDR3 spells CSPRDVRGWDSPLHF. The DNA for the CDR3 is TGCAGTCCTAGAGATGTGAGGGGGTGGGATTCACCCCTCCACTTT.

This clonotype was picked up many times. J is TRBJ2-7 and V is TRBV29-1; D might be TRBD2 (6 bases). Germline-derived CDR1 and CDR2 are SQVTM and ANQGSEA. The CDR3 loop spans 13 amino acids. The ends were cut back, 4 bases at V and 3 bases at J, with 13 bases in the middle. The CDR3 sequence: CSVGGDGRYEQYF. The CDR3 DNA follows: TGCAGCGTTGGGGGGGACGGACGCTACGAGCAGTACTTC.

This clonotype was observed many times. The rearrangement links TRBV19 to TRBJ2-3; 10 bases agree with TRBD2. The V segment lost 5 bases and the J segment 1 base; nucleotides outside the gene matches: 6. The CDR3 runs to 16 residues. Germline assignment: CDR1 LNHDA and CDR2 SQIVND (reference sequence). The CDR3 loop is CASSLAGVGGTDTQYF. The CDR3 region has the DNA TGTGCCAGTAGTCTAGCGGGAGTTGGTGGCACAGATACGCAGTATTTT.

The V and J genes are TRBV5-1 and TRBJ1-2; 9 bases are shared with TRBD1. After removal of 0 bases from V and 3 bases from J, the junction contained 3 bases not matched to a gene. Germline V lookup: CDR1 SGHRS, CDR2 YFSETQ. The CDR3 has 15 residues. CDR3 sequence reads: CASSLDRDRDYGYTF. For the CDR3, the DNA is TGCGCCAGCAGCTTGGACCGGGACAGGGACTATGGCTACACCTTC.

There are many counts of this clonotype. The chain joins TRBV11-3 to TRBJ1-2; 8 bases fit TRBD1. Germline V CDR1 and CDR2: SGHNT, YENEEA. CDR3 length: 14 residues. V shed 1 base and J 6 bases; nucleotides not matched to a gene: 4. This chain's CDR3 is CASSLGQGMHGYTF. The CDR3 nucleotides read TGTGCCAGCAGCTTAGGACAGGGGATGCATGGCTACACCTTC.

At least ten counts were recorded for this clonotype. V gene TRBV20-1 combines with J gene TRBJ1-2; a possible D gene is TRBD1 (5 bases). The CDR3 covers 13 residues. The germline V gene encodes CDR1 DFQATT and CDR2 SNEGSKA (reference sequence). V gave up 6 bases and J gave up 4 bases, with 15 bases separating them. In DNA form, the CDR3 reads TGCAGTGCCGGGTTTAGCGGGGGCTATGGCTACACCTTC. Translating it yields CSAGFSGGYGYTF.

This clonotype was picked up many times. The genes are TRBV6-2 or TRBV6-3 and TRBJ2-1, with no clear D. The CDR3 loop spans 12 amino acids. Trimming took 2 bases from V and 5 from J, leaving 4 bases between them. Germline CDR1 reads MNHEY; CDR2 reads SVGEGT. DNA of the CDR3: TGTGCCAGCAGTTACCCCAACAATGAGCAGTTCTTC. Translated: CASSYPNNEQFF.

The rearrangement joins TRBV5-5 to TRBJ2-3; 10 bases map to TRBD2. This CDR3 has 15 residues. With 10 bases clipped from V and 4 bases from J, the junction kept 12 bases outside the gene matches. Germline V gene data show CDR1 as SGHKS and CDR2 as YYEKEE (reference sequence). The CDR3 sequence: CAGGWTAGGSDTQYF. The CDR3 DNA sequence: TGTGCCGGGGGTTGGACAGCGGGGGGGTCAGATACGCAGTATTTT.

In its sample, this clonotype was seen many times. The V gene is TRBV4-1, the J gene TRBJ2-1, with a tentative D call TRBD2 (6 bases). Germline V gene sequence: CDR1 MGHRA, CDR2 YSYEKL. V dropped 3 bases and J dropped 8 bases, with 14 bases sitting between them. The CDR3 is 14 amino acids. The CDR3 protein is CASSQPITSYEQFF. The CDR3 DNA reads as TGCGCCAGCAGCCAGCCGATTACTAGCTATGAGCAGTTCTTC.

This clonotype was seen at least ten times. The chain uses TRBV7-8 and TRBJ2-1; no reliable D call. Looked up from germline, CDR1 is SGHVS and CDR2 is FQNEAQ. The CDR3 contains 15 residues. V lost 0 bases to trimming and J lost 4 bases, with 10 bases between them. This CDR3 is CASSLAIQNYNEQFF. In DNA form, the CDR3 reads TGTGCCAGCAGCTTAGCGATCCAGAATTACAATGAGCAGTTCTTC.

This clonotype has more than one count but fewer than ten. The CDR3 spells CASSQGQALFVPTQYF. DNA for the CDR3: TGTGCCAGCAGCCAAGGACAGGCTCTCTTCGTTCCCACGCAGTATTTT. The chain recombines TRBV14 with TRBJ2-3; D possibly corresponds to TRBD1 (6 bases). The CDR3 sequence is 16 residues long. CDR1 and CDR2 (germline): SGHDN, FVKESK. Trimming pared 1 base from V and 9 bases from J, leaving 20 bases between.

As concerns this clonotype: One base away lies a much larger clone, so this may be a sequencing read error. A read error is likely, as this CDR3 ends without the conserved phenylalanine or tryptophan. This chain connects TRBV12-3 or TRBV12-4 to TRBJ2-7, with D perhaps matching TRBD2 (5 bases). Trimming left V 3 bases short and J 2 bases short, with 8 bases between. The CDR3 consists of 13 residues. Here the CDR3 reads CASSFGITYEQYY. DNA for the CDR3: TGTGCCAGCAGTTTCGGGATTACCTACGAGCAGTACTAC.

The table lists this clonotype with many counts. The V gene is TRBV4-1, the J gene TRBJ1-4, with a weak D call TRBD1 (5 bases). Trimming stripped 6 bases from V and 6 bases from J, with 14 bases between. In germline, CDR1 is MGHRA, CDR2 YSYEKL. The CDR3 consists of 14 residues. The CDR3 sequence is CASRPRGTYEKLFF. In DNA, the CDR3 is TGCGCCAGCAGACCCCGAGGGACCTATGAAAAACTGTTTTTT.

This clonotype has ten or more counts. This chain links TRBV29-1 with TRBJ2-7; D may be TRBD1 (6 bases). Trimming took off 4 bases at V and 2 bases at J, with 9 bases between the two ends. There are 12 residues in the CDR3. Germline V gives CDR1 SQVTM, CDR2 ANQGSEA. CDR3 nucleotide sequence: TGCAGCGTTGCGGACAGCGCCTACGAGCAGTACTTC. Encoded protein: CSVADSAYEQYF.

CDR3 sequence (DNA): TGTGCCAGCAGCCGGGTCACTAGCGGGGGGGCCTACAATGAGCAGTTCTTC. It yields the protein CASSRVTSGGAYNEQFF. The gene calls are TRBV7-6 and TRBJ2-1; 13 nucleotides match TRBD2. The V segment lost 5 bases and the J segment 2 bases; nucleotides outside the gene matches: 6. There are 17 residues in the CDR3. CDR1 and CDR2 (germline): SGHVS, FNYEAQ.

This clonotype was recorded many times. CDR3 amino acids: CASSLYLQGGVYGYTF. The CDR3 DNA is TGTGCCAGCAGCTTGTATCTGCAGGGTGGGGTCTATGGCTACACCTTC. V is TRBV5-5 and J is TRBJ1-2, with a weak D call TRBD1 (5 bases). The CDR3 contains 16 residues. Germline V CDR1 and CDR2: SGHKS, YYEKEE (reference sequence). Trimming stripped 1 base from V and 4 bases from J, with 17 bases between. The complete variable domain, with remaining parts taken from reference TRBV5-5 and TRBJ1-2, reads DAGVTQSPTHLIKTRGQQVTLRCSPISGHKSVSWYQQVLGQGPQFIFQYYEKEERGRGNFPDRFSARQFPNYSSELNVNALLLGDSALYLCASSLYLQGGVYGYTFGSGTRLTVV.